The T cell receptor beta chain under discussion was sequenced for a study of PD-L1 blockade in urothelial cancer. Study-level information: Blood analysis occurred 3 weeks (second dose) and 6 weeks after treatment start. Across blood samples, T cells had a median count of 141,255.

This clone was detected only once. Described time point: pretreatment peripheral blood. Added to each PCR by spiking were synthetic TCR analog templates. Here immunoSEQ multiplex PCR was the method, and the copy in TCRdb shows in-frame clones only, minus some. In the table there are 70,000 to 85,000 clones, 75% to 90% of which are singletons. The V end lost 7 bases, the J end lost 5 bases, and 11 bases lay between the germline ends. The V gene's germline CDR1 is MNHNS and CDR2 SASEGT. The CDR3 is 13 residues long. The sample was PBMCs, taken around atezolizumab (anti-PD-L1) treatment. This chain uses TRBV6-1 with TRBJ1-4; D possibly corresponds to TRBD1 (6 bases). The clonotype originates from a man in his 70s with urothelial cancer. DNA for the CDR3: TGTGCCAGCACTCAGACAGGCAATGAAAAACTGTTTTTT. Encoded protein: CASTQTGNEKLFF.